Listed below are T cell receptor beta chains from one sample, sequenced in a study of blood T cell repertoires in COVID-19. Method: immunoSEQ multiplex PCR; TCRdb's copy keeps in-frame clones and lacks some. The profile shows over 250,000 clones, roughly 77% of them singletons. The sample comprised peripheral blood. The receptors here all came from a woman aged 80 or over with acute or convalescent COVID-19. Each CDR3 is given with its conserved first and last residue. D genes are given only for firm matches. The size field is filled for only some rows; it gives once, few, many or a size class.

D: .
V: TRBV5-6
length: 15
J: TRBJ1-6
size: .
DNA: TGTGCCAGCAGTCTCGGAGCCCCTCCTAATTCACCCCTCCACTTT
CDR3: CASSLGAPPNSPLHF

D: .
V: TRBV11-2
length: 20
J: TRBJ2-1
size: .
DNA: TGTGCCAGCAGCTTAGAATGGGACAGGGGAAGACTAGCGGGATACAATGAGCAGTTCTTC
CDR3: CASSLEWDRGRLAGYNEQFF

D: TRBD2
V: TRBV9
length: 14
J: TRBJ2-1
size: .
DNA: TGTGCCAGCAGCGTGAGGACGGGGGGAAATGAGCAGTTCTTC
CDR3: CASSVRTGGNEQFF

D: TRBD2
V: TRBV12-5
length: 18
J: TRBJ2-1
size: .
DNA: TGTGCTAGTGTTACCACTGGGACTAGCGGGGGGCAGTACAATGAGCAGTTCTTC
CDR3: CASVTTGTSGGQYNEQFF

D: .
V: TRBV27
length: 18
J: TRBJ2-6
size: .
DNA: TGTGCCAGCAGGGGGGGAGCAGTTGGAAACTCTGGGGCCAACGTCCTGACTTTC
CDR3: CASRGGAVGNSGANVLTF

D: TRBD1
V: TRBV5-1
length: 14
J: TRBJ1-6
size: .
DNA: TGCGCCAGCAGACTGGGACAGGAAAATTCACCCCTCCACTTT
CDR3: CASRLGQENSPLHF

D: .
V: TRBV6-5
length: 14
J: TRBJ2-5
size: .
DNA: TGTGCCAGCAGTCTTGGGGCGTACCAAGAGACCCAGTACTTC
CDR3: CASSLGAYQETQYF

D: TRBD1
V: TRBV7-2
length: 15
J: TRBJ2-5
size: .
DNA: TGTGCCAGCAGCTTAACGGACAGGGGGGGAGAGACCCAGTACTTC
CDR3: CASSLTDRGGETQYF

D: .
V: TRBV29-1
length: 12
J: TRBJ1-5
size: once
DNA: TGCAGCGTTCAGGGGAGCAATCAGCCCCAGCATTTT
CDR3: CSVQGSNQPQHF

D: .
V: TRBV7-9
length: 16
J: TRBJ2-2
size: .
DNA: TGTGCCAGCAGCACCCGAACAGGGATCGGATCCGGGGAGCTGTTTTTT
CDR3: CASSTRTGIGSGELFF

D: TRBD1
V: TRBV6-5
length: 14
J: TRBJ1-2
size: few
DNA: TGTGCCAGCAGCCGAGGACAGGGGATTTACGGCTACACCTTC
CDR3: CASSRGQGIYGYTF

D: .
V: TRBV5-1
length: 13
J: TRBJ2-2
size: .
DNA: TGCGCCAGCAGCCCCTCGGGGGTCGGGGAGCTGTTTTTT
CDR3: CASSPSGVGELFF

D: TRBD2
V: TRBV24-1
length: 16
J: TRBJ2-3
size: .
DNA: TGTGCCACCAGTGACAATAGCGGGTTGAGCACAGATACGCAGTATTTT
CDR3: CATSDNSGLSTDTQYF

D: .
V: TRBV5-4
length: 13
J: TRBJ2-5
size: once
DNA: TGTGCCAGCAGCTTGCCTAGTATGGAGACCCAGTACTTC
CDR3: CASSLPSMETQYF

D: .
V: TRBV4-1
length: 15
J: TRBJ1-4
size: medium-sized
DNA: TGCGCCAGCAGCCAAGACGCAGGGATCGGAGAAAAACTGTTTTTT
CDR3: CASSQDAGIGEKLFF

D: .
V: TRBV24-1
length: 13
J: TRBJ1-1
size: few
DNA: TGTGCCACCTTTTCACAGGCCCATATTGAAGCTTTCTTT
CDR3: CATFSQAHIEAFF

D: .
V: TRBV10-1
length: 12
J: TRBJ2-3
size: few
DNA: TGCGCCAGCAGTTCTACCACAGATACGCAGTATTTT
CDR3: CASSSTTDTQYF

D: TRBD1
V: TRBV18
length: 15
J: TRBJ1-4
size: .
DNA: TGTGCCAGCTCAGACCGGACAGGCCAAAATGAAAAACTGTTTTTT
CDR3: CASSDRTGQNEKLFF

D: TRBD1
V: TRBV19
length: 14
J: TRBJ1-2
size: .
DNA: TGTGCCAGTAGTACAGGGGGCTGGAGGTATGGCTACACCTTC
CDR3: CASSTGGWRYGYTF

D: TRBD1
V: TRBV7-9
length: 15
J: TRBJ2-6
size: .
DNA: TGTGCCAGCAGCTGGACAGGGTTTGGGGCCAACGTCCTGACTTTC
CDR3: CASSWTGFGANVLTF

D: .
V: TRBV6-5
length: 15
J: TRBJ1-2
size: .
DNA: TGTGCCAGCAGTTCCCCCAGGGTAGGGAACTATGGCTACACCTTC
CDR3: CASSSPRVGNYGYTF

D: TRBD2
V: TRBV5-1
length: 14
J: TRBJ2-1
size: .
DNA: TGCGCCAGCAGCTGGGGACTAGCGGGAGGTAGACAGTTCTTC
CDR3: CASSWGLAGGRQFF

D: .
V: TRBV5-1
length: 14
J: TRBJ1-4
size: .
DNA: TGCGCCAGCAGCTTGGGACAGATTAATGAAAAACTGTTTTTT
CDR3: CASSLGQINEKLFF

D: TRBD1
V: TRBV10-3
length: 16
J: TRBJ2-6
size: few
DNA: TGTGCCACCACTCCTTCAGGGGGCCCTGGGGCCAACGTCCTGACTTTC
CDR3: CATTPSGGPGANVLTF

D: TRBD1
V: TRBV7-9
length: 18
J: TRBJ2-3
size: .
DNA: TGTGCCAGCAGCTTGGGACCCATGACAGGGGGCCACACAGATACGCAGTATTTT
CDR3: CASSLGPMTGGHTDTQYF

D: TRBD1
V: TRBV7-2
length: 14
J: TRBJ2-1
size: .
DNA: TGTGCCACCACCCGGGACAGGTTGGGGGATGAGCAGTTCTTC
CDR3: CATTRDRLGDEQFF

D: TRBD2
V: TRBV5-6
length: 17
J: TRBJ2-2
size: .
DNA: TGTGCCAGCAGCTTACCGGGACTAGCGGCTAATACCGGGGAGCTGTTTTTT
CDR3: CASSLPGLAANTGELFF

D: .
V: TRBV18
length: 13
J: TRBJ1-1
size: .
DNA: TGTGCCAGCTCACCGGGACAGAACACTGAAGCTTTCTTT
CDR3: CASSPGQNTEAFF

D: TRBD2
V: TRBV6-2/TRBV6-3
length: 18
J: TRBJ2-1
size: once
DNA: TGTGCCAGCAGTTACGTGGGACTAGCGGGGGGGCCCAAGAATGAGCAGTTCTTC
CDR3: CASSYVGLAGGPKNEQFF

D: .
V: TRBV19
length: 14
J: TRBJ1-5
size: .
DNA: TGTGCCAGTATTCTATCGGGGGGAAACCAGCCCCAGCATTTT
CDR3: CASILSGGNQPQHF

D: .
V: TRBV9
length: 13
J: TRBJ2-1
size: .
DNA: TGTGCCAGCAGCTCCGCGGGGCGGGATGAGCAGTTCTTC
CDR3: CASSSAGRDEQFF

D: .
V: TRBV5-1
length: 17
J: TRBJ1-2
size: once
DNA: TGCGCCAGCAGCTTGTCGCCTGGGGCCCAAGCTAACTATGGCTACACCTTC
CDR3: CASSLSPGAQANYGYTF

D: TRBD2
V: TRBV5-4
length: 14
J: TRBJ2-1
size: .
DNA: TGTGCCACCAGACTAGCGGGAGGAAAAAATGAGCAGTTCTTC
CDR3: CATRLAGGKNEQFF

D: TRBD1
V: TRBV6-1
length: 16
J: TRBJ1-5
size: .
DNA: TGTGCCAGCAGTGAAGTAGGGACAGGTAACAATCAGCCCCAGCATTTT
CDR3: CASSEVGTGNNQPQHF

D: .
V: TRBV3-1/TRBV3-2
length: 13
J: TRBJ2-5
size: .
DNA: TGTGCCAGCAGCCAGGGCAGGAAAGAGACCCAGTACTTC
CDR3: CASSQGRKETQYF

D: .
V: TRBV9
length: 16
J: TRBJ2-3
size: .
DNA: TGTGCCAGCAGCGTAGGTGGCGGGTCTAGCACAGATACGCAGTATTTT
CDR3: CASSVGGGSSTDTQYF

D: .
V: TRBV11-2
length: 12
J: TRBJ2-3
size: .
DNA: TGTGCCACCTCTAGGGAGACAGATACGCAGTATTTT
CDR3: CATSRETDTQYF

D: .
V: TRBV5-4
length: 14
J: TRBJ1-2
size: .
DNA: TGTGCCAGCAGCTTCGGGAGGGCTAACTATGGCTACACCTTC
CDR3: CASSFGRANYGYTF

D: .
V: TRBV2
length: 12
J: TRBJ2-7
size: .
DNA: TGTGCCAGCAGTGCTTCTTCCTACGAGCAGTACTTC
CDR3: CASSASSYEQYF

D: .
V: TRBV2
length: 17
J: TRBJ2-2
size: few
DNA: TGTGCCAGCAGTGAAGTACCGTATGCGGGCCTCACCGGGGAGCTGTTTTTT
CDR3: CASSEVPYAGLTGELFF

D: .
V: TRBV5-1
length: 15
J: TRBJ2-2
size: .
DNA: TGCGCCAGCAGCTTGGGGGAGGCCCTCACCGGGGAGCTGTTTTTT
CDR3: CASSLGEALTGELFF

D: TRBD2
V: TRBV6-5
length: 14
J: TRBJ2-3
size: .
DNA: TGTGCCAGCAGTGACTCGGGAGGGACAGATACGCAGTATTTT
CDR3: CASSDSGGTDTQYF

D: .
V: TRBV6-5
length: 14
J: TRBJ1-1
size: .
DNA: TGTGCCAGCAACGAGCAGGGTCTGAACACTGAAGCTTTCTTT
CDR3: CASNEQGLNTEAFF

D: .
V: TRBV5-4
length: 15
J: TRBJ2-7
size: few
DNA: TGTGCCAGCAGCTTCGAGGGGACACGAACGTACGAGCAGTACTTC
CDR3: CASSFEGTRTYEQYF

D: TRBD1
V: TRBV2
length: 15
J: TRBJ1-2
size: .
DNA: TGTGCCAGCAGTGAAGCAGGGGGCCTATCCGATGGCTACACCTTC
CDR3: CASSEAGGLSDGYTF

D: .
V: TRBV7-9
length: 13
J: TRBJ1-5
size: once
DNA: TGTGCCAGCAGCTTAGCGGAGAATCAGCCCCAGCATTTT
CDR3: CASSLAENQPQHF

D: .
V: TRBV6-5
length: 14
J: TRBJ1-1
size: .
DNA: TGTGCCAGCAGAGGGACGGAGGGACCCACTGAAGCTTTCTTT
CDR3: CASRGTEGPTEAFF

D: .
V: TRBV5-4
length: 14
J: TRBJ2-3
size: .
DNA: TGTGCCAGCAGCCCTCGACTTGGGGCGGATACGCAGTATTTT
CDR3: CASSPRLGADTQYF

D: .
V: TRBV18
length: 15
J: TRBJ1-2
size: .
DNA: TGTGCCAGCTCACCTGTAACTGAAGCTAACTATGGCTACACCTTC
CDR3: CASSPVTEANYGYTF

D: .
V: TRBV9
length: 14
J: TRBJ1-2
size: .
DNA: TGTGCCAGCAGCGGGCCGAGGCTAGGGGATGGCTACACCTTC
CDR3: CASSGPRLGDGYTF

D: TRBD1
V: TRBV24-1
length: 14
J: TRBJ1-1
size: .
DNA: TGTGCCACCAGTGAGACAGGGTATATCGGTGGAGCTTTCTTT
CDR3: CATSETGYIGGAFF

D: TRBD1
V: TRBV18
length: 13
J: TRBJ2-7
size: .
DNA: TGTGCCAGCTCAAAAACAGGGGGCTACGAGCAGTACTTC
CDR3: CASSKTGGYEQYF

D: .
V: TRBV11-1
length: 13
J: TRBJ2-7
size: few
DNA: TGTGCCAGCAGCTTAGCGCAGGCTTACGAGCAGTACTTC
CDR3: CASSLAQAYEQYF